The table lists the clone carrying this TCR beta chain with a few counts. This record belongs to a study of T cells in Graves' hyperthyroidism and ophthalmopathy. It was RNA transcripts that yielded the amplified TCR beta CDR3 regions. The HTBI primer set drove a first-round RT-PCR of the TCR CDR3. TCRdb used MiXCR to reprocess the multiplex PCR reads, holding one entry per CDR3 protein. The sample has 300,000 to 400,000 distinct CDR3 sequences; approximately 15% are singletons. The CDR3 has 14 residues. Germline loops: CDR1 ENHRY, CDR2 SYGVKD. V was pared by 6 bases and J by 9 bases, with 11 bases of the junction left unmatched.

The chain combines TRBV10-3 with TRBJ2-1; 7 bases fit TRBD2. This clonotype originated in a woman in her twenties or thirties with Graves' hyperthyroidism. The sequencing sample was made of blood. Written as DNA, the CDR3 is TGTGCCATCAGAGGGACTACCAAACCTAGTGAGCAGTTCTTC. The encoded protein is CAIRGTTKPSEQFF.